Each of the 29 T cell receptor beta chains below was sequenced from the same sample in a study of cytomegalovirus exposure and HLA in healthy donors. The PCR contained 60 Vbeta and 13 Jbeta primers. Data came from immunoSEQ multiplex PCR; TCRdb stores just in-frame clones and leaves some out. The sample holds about 210,000 clones; 75% to 90% are singletons and the top ten take 0.25% to 0.4%. Sample: PBMCs. The source of these receptors is a woman in her 30s in good health and CMV-seronegative.

This clone was found a few times. The V and J genes are TRBV9 and TRBJ1-4; D is perhaps TRBD1 (6 bases). The germline V gene has CDR1 SGDLS and CDR2 YYNGEE. The V gene lost 4 bases and the J gene lost 4 bases, with 11 bases spanning the gap. The CDR3 is 14 residues long. CDR3 loop: CASSTGQSNEKLFF. The CDR3 DNA follows: TGTGCCAGCAGCACCGGACAGAGTAATGAAAAACTGTTTTTT.

The chain couples TRBV6-5 to TRBJ2-7; 8 nucleotides line up with TRBD1. The ends lost 9 bases at V and 2 bases at J; junction bases unmatched: 6. This CDR3 region has 13 residues. Germline V lookup: CDR1 MNHEY, CDR2 SVGAGI. The CDR3 loop is CASGQGSTYEQYF. The CDR3 DNA reads TGTGCCAGTGGACAGGGCTCGACCTACGAGCAGTACTTC.

The CDR3 sequence is CASSFSGGLSYNEQFF. As DNA, the CDR3 is TGTGCCAGCAGCTTTAGCGGCGGACTATCCTACAATGAGCAGTTCTTC. This chain connects TRBV5-6 to TRBJ2-1; D may be TRBD2 (6 bases). V was pared by 2 bases and J by 1 base, with 13 bases between. Germline CDR1 is SGHDT and CDR2 is YYEEEE. The CDR3 covers 16 residues.

This chain joins TRBV28 and TRBJ2-3; 7 nucleotides line up with TRBD2. Germline V gene data show CDR1 as MDHEN and CDR2 as SYDVKM. CDR3 length: 14 residues. The J segment lost 0 bases and the V segment lost 3 bases, leaving 0 bases of the junction unmatched. Written as DNA, the CDR3 is TGTGCCAGCAGTTTCGGGGGGAGCACAGATACGCAGTATTTT. Its protein is CASSFGGSTDTQYF.

The chain employs TRBV27 and TRBJ1-5; D is possibly TRBD1 (6 bases). Germline V gene sequence: CDR1 MNHEY, CDR2 SMNVEV (reference sequence). CDR3 size: 16 residues. V was cut by 6 bases and J by 4 bases, with 19 bases left in between. CDR3 bases: TGTGCCAGCAGCCCTTGGGGGCAGGTCGCAAATCAGCCCCAGCATTTT. Its protein product is CASSPWGQVANQPQHF.

A few counts support this clone. The V gene is TRBV6-1, the J gene TRBJ2-7, with 8 bases that match TRBD2. The CDR3 runs 12 residues. Per germline, CDR1 MNHNS and CDR2 SASEGT. V shed 7 bases, J shed 5 bases, and the junction held 4 bases outside the gene matches. For the CDR3, the DNA is TGTGCCAGCACCCGGGGGGGCCACGAGCAGTACTTC. It specifies CASTRGGHEQYF.

The CDR3 DNA reads TGTGCCAGCAGCCTTCCCGGGACTAGCGTCTACGAGCAGTACTTC. This sequence encodes CASSLPGTSVYEQYF. The chain has TRBV27 and TRBJ2-7; 10 bases fit TRBD2. CDR1 is MNHEY, CDR2 SMNVEV, per germline (reference sequence). There are 15 residues in the CDR3. The junction had 8 bases not matched to a gene; V was cut back by 6 bases and J by 3 bases.

The chain combines TRBV27 with TRBJ2-3; TRBD1 matches at 7 bases. The CDR3 extends over 12 amino acids. CDR1 MNHEY and CDR2 SMNVEV come from the germline V gene (reference sequence). J was trimmed by 9 bases and V by 8 bases; bases with no gene match: 8. The CDR3 spells CASRFGRGTQYF. Here the CDR3 DNA reads TGTGCCAGCCGCTTTGGCAGGGGGACGCAGTATTTT.

The chain carries TRBV19 and TRBJ2-1; 10 nucleotides align to TRBD1. The germline V gene encodes CDR1 LNHDA and CDR2 SQIVND (reference sequence). This CDR3 is built from 15 residues. J lost 5 bases, V lost 10 bases, and 11 bases had no gene match. The CDR3 bases are TGTGCCACAAATTCCGGGACAGGGGTCAACAATGAGCAGTTCTTC. It codes for CATNSGTGVNNEQFF.

The gene calls are TRBV27 and TRBJ2-5, with a possible D match to TRBD1 (5 bases). V lost 4 bases to trimming and J lost 1 base, with 10 bases between them. This CDR3 spans 14 amino acids. CDR1 is MNHEY and CDR2 is SMNVEV in the germline V gene (reference sequence). The DNA of the CDR3 is TGTGCCAGCAGTTCCCAGGGTTTCCAAGAGACCCAGTACTTC. It yields the protein CASSSQGFQETQYF.

This chain joins TRBV29-1 and TRBJ2-2; tentatively, D is TRBD1 (5 bases). Germline V CDR1 and CDR2: SQVTM, ANQGSEA. The CDR3 has 14 amino acids. With 5 bases removed from V and 0 bases from J, the gap between germline ends came to 10 bases. The CDR3 protein is CSVQTDPNTGELFF. As DNA, the CDR3 is TGCAGCGTTCAGACAGACCCGAACACCGGGGAGCTGTTTTTT.

The rearrangement links TRBV27 to TRBJ2-1; no definite D call. V lost 8 bases and J lost 6, with 11 bases in between. The V gene's germline CDR1 is MNHEY and CDR2 SMNVEV (reference sequence). The CDR3 covers 12 residues. CDR3 sequence: CASLSSGNEQFF. In DNA form, the CDR3 reads TGTGCCAGCCTTTCGTCAGGCAATGAGCAGTTCTTC.

The chain uses TRBV11-2 and TRBJ2-7; D may be TRBD2 (6 bases). Germline V gene lookup returns CDR1 SGHAT and CDR2 FQNNGV. The CDR3 loop spans 14 amino acids. V lost 5 bases to trimming and J lost 2 bases, with 13 bases between them. This CDR3 is CASSNPGVTYEQYF. CDR3 sequence (DNA): TGTGCCAGCAGCAACCCGGGAGTTACCTACGAGCAGTACTTC.

The chain has TRBV7-2 and TRBJ1-1; 8 bases agree with TRBD1. V lost 6 bases to trimming and J lost 5 bases; unmatched junction nucleotides: 5. Germline lookup yields CDR1 SGHTA and CDR2 FQGNSA. The CDR3 spans 13 residues. The CDR3 nucleotides read TGTGCCAGCAGTTACAGGGGGGGGACTGAAGCTTTCTTT. Protein: CASSYRGGTEAFF.

The V gene is TRBV28, the J gene TRBJ1-2; D call uncertain. The germline gives CDR1 MDHEN, CDR2 SYDVKM. This CDR3 has 11 amino acids. The germline V and J ends were trimmed by 8 bases and 3 bases, with 7 bases remaining between them. CDR3 nucleotide sequence: TGTGCCAGCGGGAGTGACTATGGCTACACCTTC. This encodes CASGSDYGYTF.

The V and J genes are TRBV7-2 and TRBJ2-1, with D uncertain. The CDR3 length is 13 residues. Germline loops: CDR1 SGHTA, CDR2 FQGNSA. Trimming left V 4 bases short and J 6 bases short, with 10 bases between. CDR3 bases: TGTGCCAGCAGCTCGCCCCAGTTCAATGAGCAGTTCTTC. It encodes CASSSPQFNEQFF.

The V call is TRBV27, the J call TRBJ2-5; tentatively, D is TRBD2 (6 bases). Germline CDR1 reads MNHEY; CDR2 reads SMNVEV (reference sequence). The CDR3 extends over 14 amino acids. Trimming shortened V by 6 bases and J by 3 bases, and 14 bases separated the two germline ends. The CDR3 spells CASSSLWGEETQYF. The DNA for the CDR3 is TGTGCCAGCAGCTCCCTTTGGGGGGAAGAGACCCAGTACTTC.

CDR3 sequence reads: CASSWGETGGLETQYF. In nucleotides, the CDR3 is TGTGCCAGCAGCTGGGGGGAAACAGGGGGCCTTGAGACCCAGTACTTC. The chain couples TRBV5-8 to TRBJ2-5; 9 bases are shared with TRBD1. The V gene end was trimmed by 3 bases and the J gene end by 5 bases; junction bases not matched to a gene: 11. Germline-derived CDR1 and CDR2 are SGHTS and YDEGEE. The CDR3 spans 16 residues.

The sample holds one count of this clone. The chain joins TRBV5-1 to TRBJ2-1; the match to TRBD2 covers 9 bases. V shed 7 bases, J shed 6 bases, and the junction held 11 bases outside the gene matches. The CDR3 runs to 15 residues. The germline CDR1 and CDR2 sequences are SGHRS and YFSETQ. The DNA of the CDR3 is TGCGCCAGCCGGCTTTATAGCGGGGGCTCCAATGAGCAGTTCTTC. Translated, it gives CASRLYSGGSNEQFF. The full variable domain, in which reference TRBV5-1 and TRBJ2-1 provide the parts outside the CDR3, is KAGVTQTPRYLIKTRGQQVTLSCSPISGHRSVSWYQQTPGQGLQFLFEYFSETQRNKGNFPGRFSGRQFSNSRSEMNVSTLELGDSALYLCASRLYSGGSNEQFFGPGTRLTVL.

This chain links TRBV27 with TRBJ2-7, with D tentatively TRBD1 (6 bases). This CDR3 is 14 amino acids long. V was trimmed by 0 bases and J by 6 bases, leaving 12 bases between them. Germline V CDR1 and CDR2: MNHEY, SMNVEV (reference sequence). CDR3 amino acids: CASSLSVQGREQYF. Here the CDR3 DNA reads TGTGCCAGCAGTTTATCAGTACAGGGTCGCGAGCAGTACTTC.

This chain uses TRBV23-1 with TRBJ2-3, with TRBD2 identical over 13 bases. TRBV23-1 is known as an ORF, though its function is uncertain. This CDR3 contains 18 residues. J was trimmed by 3 bases and V by 0 bases; bases with no gene match: 6. The CDR3 loop reads CASSQSSTSGGCTDTQYF. The CDR3 region has the DNA TGCGCCAGCAGTCAATCGTCGACTAGCGGGGGGTGTACAGATACGCAGTATTTT.

The chain couples TRBV19 to TRBJ2-1, with D perhaps TRBD2 (6 bases). This CDR3 region has 15 residues. Germline V CDR1 and CDR2: LNHDA, SQIVND (reference sequence). The V and J ends lost 5 bases and 1 base respectively, with 12 bases between them. The CDR3 sequence is CASSLLGGSYNEQFF. In DNA, the CDR3 is TGTGCCAGTAGTCTCTTGGGGGGATCCTACAATGAGCAGTTCTTC.

This chain connects TRBV2 to TRBJ2-7; D is possibly TRBD2 (7 bases). Trimming left V 5 bases short and J 4 bases short, with 24 bases between. CDR1 and CDR2 (germline): SNHLY, FYNNEI. The CDR3 loop spans 17 amino acids. The CDR3 nucleotides are TGTGCCAGCAGTCGGACCCTTTTTTCGGGGGGCTTATACGAGCAGTACTTC. This sequence encodes CASSRTLFSGGLYEQYF.

The genes are TRBV5-1 and TRBJ2-7; 8 bases fit TRBD1. The germline V gene has CDR1 SGHRS and CDR2 YFSETQ. After removal of 0 bases from V and 4 bases from J, the junction contained 6 bases not matched to a gene. This CDR3 spans 15 amino acids. The CDR3, as DNA: TGCGCCAGCAGCTTGGAGTGGCAGGGGGCTTACGAGCAGTACTTC. Amino acid sequence: CASSLEWQGAYEQYF.

This clone has only one observation. The V call is TRBV5-1, the J call TRBJ2-5; 7 bases are a match to TRBD2. This CDR3 spans 15 amino acids. Germline V gene sequence: CDR1 SGHRS, CDR2 YFSETQ. The ends lost 4 bases at V and 3 bases at J; junction bases unmatched: 9. CDR3: CASSRSLALKETQYF. The CDR3 DNA reads TGCGCCAGCAGCCGTTCACTAGCGTTAAAAGAGACCCAGTACTTC.

The chain uses TRBV5-4 and TRBJ2-5, with 9 bases aligning to TRBD1. Germline CDR1 reads SGHNT; CDR2 reads YYREEE (reference sequence). V shed 2 bases, J shed 5 bases, and the junction held 7 bases outside the gene matches. The CDR3 sequence is 15 residues long. The CDR3 reads CASSFPTGGSETQYF. The DNA of the CDR3 is TGTGCCAGCAGCTTTCCGACAGGGGGAAGTGAGACCCAGTACTTC.

The chain has TRBV5-4 and TRBJ1-1; TRBD1 aligns across 9 bases. The CDR3 extends over 15 amino acids. CDR1 is SGHNT, CDR2 YYREEE, per germline (reference sequence). V lost 4 bases to trimming and J lost 6 bases; unmatched junction nucleotides: 10. CDR3 protein: CASSPWTGEGAEAFF. The CDR3 nucleotides read TGTGCCAGCAGCCCCTGGACAGGGGAAGGCGCTGAAGCTTTCTTT.

The chain combines TRBV7-9 with TRBJ1-6; tentatively, D is TRBD1 (6 bases). Per germline, CDR1 SEHNR and CDR2 FQNEAQ (reference sequence). The CDR3 runs 15 residues. V lost 1 base and J lost 6, with 10 bases in between. CDR3 amino acids: CASSLGTASNSPLHF. The CDR3 bases are TGTGCCAGCAGCTTAGGGACAGCCAGTAATTCACCCCTCCACTTT. The variable domain in full, with the rest retrieved from reference TRBV7-9 and TRBJ1-6, is DTGVSQNPRHKITKRGQNVTFRCDPISEHNRLYWYRQTLGQGPEFLTYFQNEAQLEKSRLLSDRFSAERPKGSFSTLEIQRTEQGDSAMYLCASSLGTASNSPLHFGNGTRLTVT.

V gene TRBV11-2 combines with J gene TRBJ2-7; the match to TRBD2 covers 10 bases. The trim removed 5 bases at V and 4 bases at J, leaving 11 bases unmatched. Per germline, CDR1 SGHAT and CDR2 FQNNGV. This CDR3 has 16 residues. The CDR3 sequence is CASSPLRTSGLYEQYF. The CDR3 bases are TGTGCCAGCAGCCCCTTGCGGACTAGCGGTTTATACGAGCAGTACTTC. Supplemented by reference TRBV11-2 and TRBJ2-7, the full variable domain reads EAGVAQSPRYKIIEKRQSVAFWCNPISGHATLYWYQQILGQGPKLLIQFQNNGVVDDSQLPKDRFSAERLKGVDSTLKIQPAKLEDSAVYLCASSPLRTSGLYEQYFGPGTRLTVT.